This TCR beta chain emerged from a study of T-cell reconstitution after alpha-beta-depleted transplantation in children. Findings and limits, study-wide: Fresh T-cell production supplied most of the T-cell counts and diversity seen one year after transplant.

The sample holds many counts of this clonotype. As yet, its antigen is unknown. This CDR3 contains 14 residues. V was pared by 5 bases and J by 9 bases, with 8 bases of the junction left unmatched. Germline loops: CDR1 MDHEN, CDR2 SYDVKM. TCRbeta library construction was performed incorporating unique molecular identifiers. TCRdb reprocessed the PCR reads via MiXCR and lists one record per CDR3 protein. The data show about 200,000 distinct CDR3 sequences, roughly 6.6% seen once. V gene TRBV28 combines with J gene TRBJ2-1; 9 bases fit TRBD1. This receptor was taken from a boy between 2 and 10 years old with acute lymphoblastic leukemia, due to receive a stem cell transplant. This specimen was PBMCs, taken before TCRalphabeta/CD19-depleted stem cell transplant. For the CDR3, the DNA is TGTGCCAGCAGTGGCCGGGACAGGGAGGTTGAGCAGTTCTTC. It encodes CASSGRDREVEQFF.